Described below is a single T cell receptor beta chain sequence and its context. This clonotype showed up just a few times. Its antigen is still unknown. Per-base qualities were not stored, and no clone one base away is much larger. The sample originates from a study of Graves' ophthalmopathy and Graves' hyperthyroidism (dated by TCRdb to about 2018). General notes on the study: Peripheral blood was collected at initial diagnosis, before any treatment. An independent validation cohort was composed of fewer than 20 hyperthyroidism patients and around 16 patients who later progressed from hyperthyroidism to ophthalmopathy. In over 5 hyperthyroidism patients, the T-cell repertoire of thyroid tissue was compared with the T-cell repertoire of blood. To explore V-J signatures distinguishing ophthalmopathy from hyperthyroidism, a discovery set of roughly 98 patients (about 43 ophthalmopathy, 55 to 60 stable hyperthyroidism) was enrolled. In total, approximately 130 blood samples were TCR-sequenced: 40 to 45 ophthalmopathy, roughly 80 hyperthyroidism and some 17 hyperthyroidism-to-ophthalmopathy patients. Once sampling was done, hyperthyroidism patients were given methimazole at a starting dose of 30 mg daily, while ophthalmopathy patients were given high-dose intravenous methylprednisolone. The study used signatures of the TCR beta repertoire to tell Graves' ophthalmopathy apart from Graves' hyperthyroidism and to predict which patients would progress to ophthalmopathy. The roughly 91 discovery patients were randomly divided into training and test sets at a 7:3 ratio.

For repertoire sequencing, TCR beta CDR3 regions were amplified from RNA transcripts. The first round was an RT-PCR using HTBI primers with the Qiagen OneStep RT-PCR kit, and this first round was followed by a second-round multiplex PCR, then size selection and purification. Sequencing of the libraries was carried out on an Illumina HiSeq2000 in paired-end mode with 100 bp reads. The paper's processing steps were these. SOAPnuke was used to process the reads, throwing out any read that had adapters, had uncalled bases, had a mean Phred below 15, or lacked an exact constant-primer or identifier match. High-quality paired reads were merged with COPE v1.2.5. Each unique nucleotide sequence was defined as a clonotype, and clonotypes were aligned to IMGT TRB V, D and J references with MiTCR v1.1. The analysis was limited to V-J combinations with a frequency above 0.0001, which together covered around 99% of the repertoires. For each V-J combination, a TCR clonal expansion and chaos score was defined as F50 clonal expansion divided by the chaos observed in the TCRdist matrix. Features were reduced by Welch's t-statistics and random forest to roughly 14 V-J combinations, which fed a naive Bayes classifier. The Morisita-Horn index was used to measure how similar the thyroid and blood repertoires were. TCRdb passed the public sequencing reads through fastp at Q25 and MiXCR, retaining productive beta sequences. Entries are consolidated by CDR3 protein sequence, retaining the most common genes and DNA. None of the V and J calls come from the authors' own analysis; TCRdb made them. Within this sample are fewer than 600,000 distinct CDR3 sequences, with approximately 15% of them counted one time only. The ten top clones hold about 10% of the sample.

Including cysteine and phenylalanine, the CDR3 has 15 amino acids. Here the CDR3 DNA is all that survives: 45 bases in frame from base 1. The germline V gene gives CDR1 as LGHNA and CDR2 as YSLEER. V was cut back by 0 bases and J by 5 bases, leaving a gap of 14 bases between them. Study-wide findings and limitations: No statistical method was used to predetermine the sample size, and group allocation was not hidden from the investigators. In validation, the model predicted ophthalmopathy progression with less than 71% sensitivity and roughly 72% specificity; 12 predicted patients were CT-confirmed with GO in a median of around 6 months. Most expanded thyroid clonotypes with a frequency above 0.001 also appeared in blood, which suggests that blood repertoires may reflect the immune response in the thyroid. Ophthalmopathy was separated from stable hyperthyroidism by the 13-signature model with more than 85% sensitivity and around 81% specificity in cross-validation and with 80%/75% in the test set.

Ophthalmopathy patients had moderately to severely active disease, Clinical Activity Score of at least 3, NOSPECS grade of at least 4, and disease duration under 3 months. Patients were excluded if they had other autoimmune diseases, uncontrolled infections, pregnancy or lactation. Diagnosis was based on clinical symptoms, serum thyroxine, TRAb, thyroid ultrasound and orbital computed tomography. Using Ficoll-Paque density gradient centrifugation, PBMCs were isolated from approximately 11 ml of fresh peripheral blood. Trizol reagent was used to extract the total RNA, and its quality was then checked on an Agilent 2100 Bioanalyzer.

The sequence is built from TRBV4-3 and TRBJ2-7, and TRBD2 may be the D gene, going by 6 matching bases. The sample comprised blood. This sequence was found in a woman in her 30s with Graves' ophthalmopathy. Donor details come from another sample of the same person, matched by shared clones. The CDR3 reads CASSQDFGSFHEQYF. The nucleotide sequence reads as follows: TGCGCCAGCAGCCAAGATTTCGGGAGTTTTCACGAGCAGTACTTC.